Listed below are T cell receptor beta chains from one sample, sequenced in a study of OX40 agonist ivuxolimab in advanced cancers. TCRdb's table, derived via immunoSEQ multiplex PCR, lists solely in-frame clones and lacks some. The sample shows about 64,000 clones, about 85% of them seen only once. This specimen consisted of CD4+ or CD8+ T cells sorted from blood, obtained in a trial of the OX40 agonist ivuxolimab. The receptors here all came from an adult with an advanced solid tumor such as melanoma, head and neck, liver or kidney cancer. Both conserved end residues are part of each CDR3. Rows give clone size only sometimes, using once, few, many, or a class for an expanded clone.

size	V	J	CDR3
-	TRBV30	TRBJ1-3	CAWSVGGGGNTIYF
-	TRBV5-1	TRBJ2-5	CASSSSARQETQYF
-	TRBV2	TRBJ2-1	CASRLLASSYNEQFF
-	TRBV5-4	TRBJ2-2	CASSPGQSSTGELFF
-	TRBV28	TRBJ1-4	CASRDLQGDEKLFF
-	TRBV7-2	TRBJ2-7	CASSLVGSGRAGEQYF
few	TRBV6-1	TRBJ1-5	CASRDPVTGGQPQHF
-	TRBV11-2	TRBJ2-7	CASSSGQPYSYEQYF
-	TRBV7-2	TRBJ2-3	CASSLRADTQYF
-	TRBV29-1	TRBJ2-7	CSAITDRGFYYEQYF
-	TRBV12-2	TRBJ2-1	CASRQLQGCNEQFF
-	TRBV18	TRBJ1-3	CASSPQTGDTIYF
-	TRBV30	TRBJ1-4	CAWSERIWEKLFF
-	TRBV6-5	TRBJ2-7	CASKEWRGVSEQYF
-	TRBV9	TRBJ2-2	CASSREGGGTGELFF
-	TRBV7-2	TRBJ2-1	CASSPSLSSYNEQFF
-	TRBV7-2	TRBJ1-1	CASTPLAARTEAFF
-	TRBV18	TRBJ2-7	CASSPYGTSYEQYF
-	TRBV6-6	TRBJ1-2	CASSRQGSTDYGYTF
-	TRBV7-2	TRBJ2-1	CASSLRGAYNEQFF
-	TRBV5-4	TRBJ2-3	CASSLATSRSTDTQYF
-	TRBV19	TRBJ1-2	CASSIAAGNYGYTF
once	TRBV5-1	TRBJ1-5	CASSLVPGGDQPQHF
-	TRBV5-4	TRBJ1-2	CASRVGGRFGYTF
-	TRBV4-3	TRBJ2-5	CASSQGLLAGGTQETQYF
few	TRBV9	TRBJ1-4	CASKRGPTNEKLFF
-	TRBV6-6	TRBJ1-5	CASSPRPERPQHF
-	TRBV7-2	TRBJ2-5	CASSGSGGQETQYF
-	TRBV5-1	TRBJ2-2	CASSESGGSNTGELFF
-	TRBV4-1	TRBJ1-1	CASSQERRGQTEAFF
-	TRBV7-6	TRBJ2-1	CASSLVTGYYNEQFF